The present T cell receptor beta chain was sequenced within a study of CD4 T cell repertoires in COVID-19. The overall study: CFSE-low cells expanded roughly 10 days with IL-2, then restimulated with other coronavirus spikes.

General observations from the study: Several top expanded SARS-CoV-2-reactive clonotypes were shared by two or three memory subsets. Between about 6.5 and 26% of SARS-CoV-2 clonotypes also appeared in SARS-CoV and/or HKU1 spike cultures.

The assay was immunoSEQ multiplex PCR, and TCRdb's table has in-frame clones only and misses some. In the table there are about 22,000 clones, around 87% of which are singletons. For this clone: The antigen is unknown.

The memory T cells were sequenced right after ex vivo isolation, without culture. This TCR derives from a human donor who had COVID-19. Here the sequenced sample was central memory CD4+ T cells from blood, taken before the COVID-19 pandemic.

The CDR3 sequence is CASSFVGGYGYTF. The CDR3 bases are TGTGCCAGCAGTTTCGTGGGGGGCTATGGCTACACCTTC. The chain has TRBV27 and TRBJ1-2; weak D call: TRBD1 (5 bases). The germline V and J ends were trimmed by 3 bases and 4 bases, with 9 bases remaining between them. This CDR3 has 13 residues. Germline lookup yields CDR1 MNHEY and CDR2 SMNVEV (reference sequence).